The 24 T cell receptor beta chains below were found in one sample sequenced in a study of blood T cell repertoires in COVID-19. Assay used: immunoSEQ multiplex PCR; TCRdb lists only in-frame clones, some missing. The top ten hold approximately 4% of the sample, which has roughly 330,000 clones, 88% seen once. The sample comprised peripheral blood. The source of these receptors is a woman between 45 and 60 years old with active or convalescent COVID-19.

The V and J genes are TRBV24-1 and TRBJ2-3, with TRBD2 matching 7 bases. From germline, CDR1 is KGHDR and CDR2 SFDVKD. This CDR3 contains 14 residues. V was clipped by 4 bases and J by 3 bases; unmatched bases: 3. CDR3 protein: CATSEDGRTDTQYF. The CDR3 DNA follows: TGTGCCACCAGTGAAGACGGGAGGACAGATACGCAGTATTTT.

This chain links TRBV11-2 with TRBJ1-2; a weak D match, TRBD1 (6 bases). CDR1 and CDR2 from the germline V gene are SGHAT and FQNNGV. Trimming shortened V by 5 bases and J by 4 bases, and 23 bases separated the two germline ends. The CDR3 sequence is 17 residues long. Written as DNA, the CDR3 is TGTGCCAGCAGCATTTCCGGACAGCAAAACTTCCTCTATGGCTACACCTTC. Its protein product is CASSISGQQNFLYGYTF. The full variable domain, rest sourced from reference TRBV11-2 and TRBJ1-2, is EAGVAQSPRYKIIEKRQSVAFWCNPISGHATLYWYQQILGQGPKLLIQFQNNGVVDDSQLPKDRFSAERLKGVDSTLKIQPAKLEDSAVYLCASSISGQQNFLYGYTFGSGTRLTVV.

The chain carries TRBV12-3 or TRBV12-4 and TRBJ1-1; D possibly corresponds to TRBD1 (5 bases). CDR3 length equals 13 residues. V lost 5 bases to trimming and J lost 2 bases, with 9 bases between them. CDR3 DNA: TGTGCCAGCAGTCCGACAGATAACACTGAAGCTTTCTTT. Its translation: CASSPTDNTEAFF.

The rearrangement joins TRBV6-6 to TRBJ2-7; a possible D gene is TRBD2 (6 bases). The CDR3 loop spans 16 amino acids. Between the trimmed V and J ends, which lost 6 bases and 0 bases, there was a span of 18 bases. Germline CDR1 MNHNY, CDR2 SVGAGI (reference sequence). CDR3 region: CASRRSVEGSSYEQYF. In DNA form, the CDR3 reads TGTGCCAGCAGGCGATCCGTGGAGGGAAGCTCCTACGAGCAGTACTTC.

The chain recombines TRBV18 with TRBJ1-6, with unresolved D. The germline V gene encodes CDR1 KGHSH and CDR2 LQKENI. This CDR3 contains 15 residues. V lost 2 bases and J lost 7, with 12 bases in between. The CDR3 DNA sequence: TGTGCCAGCTCACCATCGAGGGTCGGGAATTCACCCCTCCACTTT. Protein sequence: CASSPSRVGNSPLHF.

This chain's CDR3 is CASSPGGQGAFWYF. CDR3 nucleotide sequence: TGTGCCAGCAGCCCAGGGGGACAGGGCGCGTTTTGGTACTTC. The gene calls are TRBV7-9 and TRBJ2-7, with TRBD1 matching over 9 bases. Losses at the gene ends were 5 bases for V and 12 bases for J; bases not matched to a gene: 14. Per the germline V gene, CDR1 is SEHNR and CDR2 is FQNEAQ (reference sequence). The length of the CDR3 is 14 residues.

The chain has TRBV3-1 (or the pseudogene TRBV3-2) and TRBJ1-5; 7 bases line up with TRBD1. CDR1 and CDR2 from the germline V gene are LGHDT and YNNKEL (reference sequence). This CDR3 contains 15 residues. V lost 2 bases, J lost 3 bases, and 4 bases stayed unmatched. This CDR3 reads CASSQRGQYNQPQHF. DNA of the CDR3: TGTGCCAGCAGCCAAAGGGGACAGTACAATCAGCCCCAGCATTTT.

With respect to this clone: Germline and junction disagree at one end, which may indicate a read error. The chain employs TRBV7-7 and TRBJ2-1; 10 bases map to TRBD2. Germline CDR1 SSHAT, CDR2 FNYEAQ (reference sequence). The CDR3 is 15 residues long. CDR3 residues: CASSASGSIYNEQFF. The CDR3 nucleotides are TGTGCTAGCAGCGCTAGCGGGAGTATCTACAATGAGCAGTTCTTC.

V is TRBV5-1 and J is TRBJ2-7, with 8 nucleotides matching TRBD2. Per germline, CDR1 SGHRS and CDR2 YFSETQ. This CDR3 has 13 residues. J gave up 10 bases and V 3 bases, and 9 bases lay outside the gene matches. CDR3 sequence reads: CASSSPGGGEQYF. The CDR3 nucleotides read TGCGCCAGCAGCTCCCCGGGGGGGGGCGAACAGTACTTC. Drawing the rest from reference TRBV5-1 and TRBJ2-7, the complete variable domain is KAGVTQTPRYLIKTRGQQVTLSCSPISGHRSVSWYQQTPGQGLQFLFEYFSETQRNKGNFPGRFSGRQFSNSRSEMNVSTLELGDSALYLCASSSPGGGEQYFGPGTRLTVT.

The V call is TRBV5-1, the J call TRBJ1-1; 7 positions match TRBD1. CDR1 SGHRS and CDR2 YFSETQ come from the germline V gene. The length of the CDR3 is 15 residues. The trim removed 0 bases at V and 5 bases at J, leaving 7 bases unmatched. The CDR3: CASSLAQTGKTEAFF. The CDR3, as DNA: TGCGCCAGCAGCTTGGCCCAGACAGGGAAGACTGAAGCTTTCTTT.

V and J are TRBV19 and TRBJ1-2, with 9 bases matching TRBD1. The germline CDR1 and CDR2 sequences are LNHDA and SQIVND (reference sequence). Germline trimming cut 3 bases from V and 4 bases from J; bases unmatched to any gene: 9. This CDR3 has 16 amino acids. CDR3 protein: CASSMTRTGVSYGYTF. In DNA form, the CDR3 reads TGTGCCAGTAGTATGACACGGACAGGGGTTTCCTATGGCTACACCTTC.

The chain carries TRBV5-1 and TRBJ2-2; no reliable D call. Trimming pared 0 bases from V and 5 bases from J, leaving 11 bases between. This CDR3 region has 15 residues. Germline-derived CDR1 and CDR2 are SGHRS and YFSETQ. The CDR3 reads CASSLGPGETGELFF. The CDR3, as DNA: TGCGCCAGCAGCTTGGGACCGGGTGAGACCGGGGAGCTGTTTTTT.

The CDR3 nucleotides read TGTGCCATCAGTGACCGTCCAGGGGTATTTACTGAAGCTTTCTTT. This encodes CAISDRPGVFTEAFF. This chain connects TRBV10-3 to TRBJ1-1, with a tentative D call TRBD1 (6 bases). V was shortened by 3 bases and J by 5 bases, with 16 bases between the two germline ends. The CDR3 runs to 15 residues. Germline CDR1 is ENHRY and CDR2 is SYGVKD.

For this clone: One end of the junction fails to match germline, which may point to a read error. V is TRBV7-6 and J is TRBJ2-6; 8 bases line up with TRBD1. The CDR3 is 16 amino acids. Germline loops: CDR1 SGHVS, CDR2 FNYEAQ. CDR3 region: CASSSGQGPGANVLTF. CDR3 DNA sequence: TGTGCCAGCAGCTCCGGACAGGGCCCTGGAGCCAACGTCCTGACTTTC.

The chain employs TRBV12-3 or TRBV12-4 and TRBJ2-1, with TRBD1 identical over 7 bases. The ends lost 7 bases at V and 4 bases at J; junction bases unmatched: 4. The CDR3 sequence is 13 residues long. This CDR3 is CASTRDSYNEQFF. The CDR3 DNA reads TGTGCCAGCACCAGGGACAGTTACAATGAGCAGTTCTTC.

V usage is TRBV28 and J usage is TRBJ2-7; 7 bases match TRBD1. The CDR3 sequence is 13 residues long. From germline, CDR1 is MDHEN and CDR2 SYDVKM. The ends lost 7 bases at V and 4 bases at J; junction bases unmatched: 7. The CDR3 region has the DNA TGTGCCAGCACCCGGGACAGCTCTTACGAGCAGTACTTC. As protein: CASTRDSSYEQYF.

The J gene is TRBJ2-1, the V gene TRBV18; 11 nucleotides match TRBD1. CDR3 size: 15 residues. CDR1 is KGHSH and CDR2 is LQKENI in the germline V gene. Losses at the gene ends were 3 bases for V and 4 bases for J; bases not matched to a gene: 2. This CDR3 is CASSPGQGVYNEQFF. CDR3 bases: TGTGCCAGCTCACCGGGACAGGGGGTATACAATGAGCAGTTCTTC.

The genes are TRBV30 and TRBJ2-3, with 10 bases identical to TRBD2. Trimming took 3 bases from V and 8 from J; bases not matched to a gene: 11. Germline V lookup: CDR1 GTSNPN, CDR2 SVGIG (reference sequence). The CDR3 consists of 15 residues. The CDR3 loop reads CAWSNLAGVRGTQYF. The CDR3 DNA reads TGTGCCTGGAGCAACCTAGCGGGAGTAAGAGGTACGCAGTATTTT. Combining the CDR3 with reference TRBV30 and TRBJ2-3 gives the whole variable domain SQTIHQWPATLVQPVGSPLSLECTVEGTSNPNLYWYRQAAGRGLQLLFYSVGIGQISSEVPQNLSASRPQDRQFILSSKKLLLSDSGFYLCAWSNLAGVRGTQYFGPGTRLTVL.

CDR3: CSALTSGAGQAKNIQYF. CDR3 DNA: TGCAGCGCCTTGACTAGCGGGGCCGGCCAAGCCAAAAACATTCAGTACTTC. This sequence joins TRBV29-1 and TRBJ2-4; TRBD2 agrees at 11 bases. This CDR3 contains 17 residues. V trimming: 7 bases; J trimming: 0 bases; junction bases outside the gene matches: 11. The germline gives CDR1 SQVTM, CDR2 ANQGSEA.

This chain links TRBV28 with TRBJ1-1; no clear D gene. The CDR3 has 12 amino acids. In germline, CDR1 is MDHEN, CDR2 SYDVKM. V lost 6 bases and J 5 bases, leaving 10 bases between the germline ends. CDR3 nucleotides: TGTGCCAGCAGCGGCCTCGGGACTGAAGCTTTCTTT. It translates to CASSGLGTEAFF.

This chain uses TRBV10-3 with TRBJ1-2, with TRBD1 as a possible D gene (6 bases). CDR1 ENHRY and CDR2 SYGVKD come from the germline V gene. CDR3 length: 15 amino acids. V shed 4 bases and J shed 0 bases, with 12 bases lying between them. As DNA, the CDR3 is TGTGCCATCAGTGCCAGGGGCGCCTCTAACTATGGCTACACCTTC. This codes for CAISARGASNYGYTF.

This clone was picked up a small number of times. The genes are TRBV5-1 and TRBJ2-4; 8 bases map to TRBD2. The CDR3 is 17 residues long. Germline CDR1 SGHRS, CDR2 YFSETQ. V gave up 4 bases and J gave up 2 bases; unmatched junction bases: 11. The CDR3: CASSRMGGGGSKNIQYF. The CDR3 nucleotides read TGCGCCAGCAGCCGCATGGGTGGCGGGGGGTCCAAAAACATTCAGTACTTC.

The chain is built from TRBV30 and TRBJ2-2, with no clear D. The CDR3 consists of 14 residues. The V gene's germline CDR1 is GTSNPN and CDR2 SVGIG (reference sequence). The ends were cut back, 5 bases at V and 2 bases at J, with 12 bases in the middle. For the CDR3, the DNA is TGTGCCTGGTCCGACTCTATTAACACCGGGGAGCTGTTTTTT. Translating it yields CAWSDSINTGELFF.

The genes are TRBV7-9 and TRBJ1-1, with D hard to call. V was shortened by 2 bases and J by 1 base, with 8 bases between the two germline ends. Per the germline V gene, CDR1 is SEHNR and CDR2 is FQNEAQ (reference sequence). The CDR3 is 14 residues long. The CDR3 DNA follows: TGTGCCAGCAGCTTAAGCGGAACGAACACTGAAGCTTTCTTT. Protein: CASSLSGTNTEAFF.